The text below deals with one TCR beta chain. The antigen is not known. The length of the CDR3 is 16 residues. V lost 5 bases to trimming and J lost 3 bases, with 17 bases between them. Germline CDR1 reads MDHEN; CDR2 reads SYDVKM. These data come from a study of T cell responses to AZD1222 COVID-19 vaccine. Study at large: Pooling of second doses given at about 4 or about 12 weeks was done. General study points: After the peak T cell response, and only then, were repertoires sampled. Donors were largely white British and mainly female; clonal diversity was possibly underestimated. Just five to seven people given AZD1222 tested seropositive at baseline.

Repertoires were generated with immunoSEQ multiplex PCR, while TCRdb's copy carries only in-frame clones and drops some. The sample records 150,000 to 180,000 clones, approximately 90% being singletons. The sequence came from an adult in good health. This specimen consisted of peripheral blood, obtained on day 0 of AZD1222 vaccination. The chain couples TRBV28 to TRBJ2-1, with unresolved D. In DNA form, the CDR3 reads TGTGCCAGCAGTCCTAGGGTCTGGTCGGGCTACAATGAGCAGTTCTTC. It yields the protein CASSPRVWSGYNEQFF.